These 5 T cell receptor beta chains originate from one sample sequenced in a study of blood T cell repertoires in COVID-19. Libraries were prepared by immunoSEQ multiplex PCR; TCRdb keeps only in-frame clonotypes and omits some of them. The table records fewer than 50,000 clones, about 83% of them present only once. Sequenced input: peripheral blood. Receptors originate from a woman of 80 years or more with active or convalescent COVID-19.

V gene TRBV4-2 combines with J gene TRBJ1-4; 9 bases fit TRBD1. Germline V gene sequence: CDR1 LGHNA, CDR2 YNFKEQ. This CDR3 is 16 amino acids long. V was pared by 4 bases and J by 8 bases, with 11 bases of the junction left unmatched. This CDR3 reads CASSRTQGAQIEKLFF. In nucleotides, the CDR3 is TGTGCCAGCAGCCGAACACAGGGGGCCCAGATCGAAAAACTGTTTTTT.

V usage is TRBV12-5 and J usage is TRBJ2-3; TRBD1 might be the D (6 bases). The V gene's germline CDR1 is LGHNT and CDR2 FRNRAP. The germline V and J ends were trimmed by 6 bases and 2 bases, with 9 bases remaining between them. This CDR3 spans 13 amino acids. The CDR3 loop is CASGGTLTDTQYF. The CDR3 coding sequence is TGTGCTAGTGGAGGGACACTCACAGATACGCAGTATTTT.

The chain employs TRBV2 and TRBJ1-2; 9 nucleotides align to TRBD1. J lost 8 bases, V lost 7 bases, and 5 bases had no gene match. Per the germline V gene, CDR1 is SNHLY and CDR2 is FYNNEI. The CDR3 runs to 12 residues. The chain's CDR3 is CASTTDRGGYTF. The CDR3 nucleotides read TGTGCCAGCACCACGGACAGGGGCGGCTACACCTTC.

The chain couples TRBV19 to TRBJ1-1, with 7 bases aligning to TRBD1. Germline trimming cut 4 bases from V and 2 bases from J; bases unmatched to any gene: 10. This CDR3 is 16 amino acids long. The germline gives CDR1 LNHDA, CDR2 SQIVND (reference sequence). CDR3 sequence (DNA): TGTGCCAGTAGTACCCAGACAGGGCCCCTTAACACTGAAGCTTTCTTT. Its protein is CASSTQTGPLNTEAFF.

CDR3 nucleotides: TGCGCCAGCAGCTTGGCCCCCGGGACAGGGCCCGATTATGGCTACACCTTC. Amino acid sequence: CASSLAPGTGPDYGYTF. The rearrangement links TRBV5-1 to TRBJ1-2; 9 nucleotides align to TRBD1. The CDR3 is made up of 17 amino acids. Germline V gives CDR1 SGHRS, CDR2 YFSETQ. J lost 5 bases, V lost 0 bases, and 11 bases had no gene match.